The rows below give T cell receptor beta chains drawn from one sample of a study of CD8 T cells in ankylosing spondylitis. TCRdb re-called the 5' RACE reads with MiXCR, one entry per CDR3 protein. The sample lists about 130,000 distinct CDR3 sequences; approximately 9.7% were seen once. Sample: blood, either unsorted or a sorted T cell fraction (not recorded which). These receptors were collected from a male donor with ankylosing spondylitis or in good health (not recorded which). Each CDR3 is given with its conserved first and last residue. Each record gives: D gene, clone size, J gene, V gene, CDR3 DNA, CDR3 protein. D genes are given only for firm matches. Clone size is stated in some rows and not others, as once, few, many or a class when expanded.

TRBD2,-,TRBJ2-5,TRBV7-2,TGTGCCAGCAGCTTAGCGCTGGTAGCGGGCCCCAAGAGAACCCAGTACTTC,CASSLALVAGPKRTQYF
-,many,TRBJ2-7,TRBV20-1,TGCAGTGCTAGACGGGGACTTGCCTACGAGCAGTACTTC,CSARRGLAYEQYF
-,many,TRBJ2-1,TRBV29-1,TGCAGCGTGAGAGCTGATACCTACAATGAGCAGTTCTTC,CSVRADTYNEQFF
TRBD1,many,TRBJ2-2,TRBV20-1,TGCAGTGCTAGAGATGGGGACAGGGGTCAGTACGGGGAGCTGTTTTTT,CSARDGDRGQYGELFF
TRBD2,many,TRBJ2-1,TRBV19,TGTGCCAGTAGTGCACTAGCGGGAGGGCCGGGCAATGAGCAGTTCTTC,CASSALAGGPGNEQFF
-,-,TRBJ2-3,TRBV4-2,TGTGCCAGCAGCCACCTAACAGATACGCAGTATTTT,CASSHLTDTQYF
-,many,TRBJ2-2,TRBV7-2,TGTGCCAGCAGCCGACCCAGGGATACCGGGGAGCTGTTTTTT,CASSRPRDTGELFF
-,few,TRBJ2-7,TRBV7-9,TGTGCCAGCAGCCGGACCGGGGGTTCTAAGGCCTACGAGCAGTACTTC,CASSRTGGSKAYEQYF
TRBD1,many,TRBJ2-2,TRBV24-1,TGTGCCACCAGTGAAACCCCGGGACAGGGGGCGACCAACACCGGGGAGCTGTTTTTT,CATSETPGQGATNTGELFF
TRBD2,many,TRBJ2-1,TRBV7-6,TGTGCCAGCAGCTTAGCTCTAGCGGGGTACAATGAGCAGTTCTTC,CASSLALAGYNEQFF
TRBD2,-,TRBJ2-6,TRBV11-2,TGTGCCAGCAGCTTGGGACTAGCGGCGTCCTCTGGGGCCAACGTCCTGACTTTC,CASSLGLAASSGANVLTF
-,-,TRBJ2-3,TRBV29-1,TGCAGCGTTGGTGGGCGGATGGCGGCGGGGACGCAGTATTTT,CSVGGRMAAGTQYF
-,few,TRBJ2-1,TRBV5-1,TGCGCCAGCCGTGATAGCGGATTACCAAACAATGAGCAGTTCTTC,CASRDSGLPNNEQFF
-,many,TRBJ2-7,TRBV4-1,TGCGCCAGCAGCCAAGCCCATGGACAGAGCTACGAGCAGTACTTC,CASSQAHGQSYEQYF
TRBD1,-,TRBJ1-2,TRBV4-3,TGCGCCAGCAGCCAAGTAGGGGGCAGGGGCTATGGCTACACCTTC,CASSQVGGRGYGYTF
TRBD1,many,TRBJ2-7,TRBV6-2/TRBV6-3,TGTGCCAGCAGTCTAATCGGGACAGTAAAGTACGAGCAGTACTTC,CASSLIGTVKYEQYF
-,few,TRBJ2-2,TRBV4-3,TGCGCCAGCAGCCAAAGCTCTAGCGCCACCGGGGAGCTGTTTTTT,CASSQSSSATGELFF
-,many,TRBJ2-1,TRBV4-1,TGCGCCAGCAGCCAAGATTGGGGGACCTACAATGAGCAGTTCTTC,CASSQDWGTYNEQFF
-,many,TRBJ2-7,TRBV27,TGTGCCAGCAGTTTAGCGGACAACCTCTACGAGCAGTACTTC,CASSLADNLYEQYF
-,many,TRBJ2-2,TRBV20-1,TGCAGTGCTAGAGATTCTTTTATAGGGTGGACCGGGGAGCTGTTTTTT,CSARDSFIGWTGELFF
-,many,TRBJ2-5,TRBV15,TGTGCCACCAGCAAAAGCCGGGAGACCCAGTACTTC,CATSKSRETQYF
-,many,TRBJ1-2,TRBV27,TGTGCCAGCAGTTTATTTGGGGCAATTCCCCTCTATGGCTACACCTTC,CASSLFGAIPLYGYTF
-,-,TRBJ1-5,TRBV29-1,TGCAGCGTTGGGGGGTTTAGCAATCAGCCCCAGCATTTT,CSVGGFSNQPQHF
-,many,TRBJ2-3,TRBV28,TGTGCCAGCAGTTTGCTGGGGGTGAGGACCGGGAGCACAGATACGCAGTATTTT,CASSLLGVRTGSTDTQYF
-,many,TRBJ1-2,TRBV14,TGTGCCAGCAGCCAAGGACAGCAGACCTATGGCTACACCTTC,CASSQGQQTYGYTF
-,many,TRBJ2-7,TRBV20-1,TGCAGTGCTAGATCCGGGATAGGCGACGAGCAGTACTTC,CSARSGIGDEQYF
-,many,TRBJ2-7,TRBV6-2/TRBV6-3,TGTGCCAGCAGAAACGGGGTGAACGAGCAGTACTTC,CASRNGVNEQYF
TRBD1,many,TRBJ2-5,TRBV12-3/TRBV12-4,TGTGCCAGCAGTGTCACAGGGGGCGGGCAAGAGACCCAGTACTTC,CASSVTGGGQETQYF
TRBD2,many,TRBJ2-3,TRBV11-2,TGTGCCAGCAGCTTAGGGTTCATTATTGGCGGGAGGTCAGATACGCAGTATTTT,CASSLGFIIGGRSDTQYF
-,many,TRBJ2-3,TRBV6-1,TGTGCCACCCAGGGGGAGCGGGTCACAGATACGCAGTATTTT,CATQGERVTDTQYF